A single T cell receptor (beta chain) is shown here with its context. The entry originates in a study of blood T cell repertoires in COVID-19. Study information: COVID-19 samples, acute and convalescent, were from the United States, Italy and Spain. From T cells, B-cell-depleted T cells, or PBMCs came the material, which was cDNA or gDNA.

The repertoire was sequenced with immunoSEQ multiplex PCR; TCRdb's copy has only in-frame clones and lacks some. Of 150,000 to 200,000 clones listed, around four fifths are singletons. CDR1 and CDR2 from the germline V gene are SGHRS and YFSETQ. This CDR3 region has 14 residues. The ends were cut back, 3 bases at V and 6 bases at J, with 15 bases in the middle. The V and J genes are TRBV5-1 and TRBJ1-1; D not resolved. Specimen: peripheral blood. The origin of this receptor is an elderly woman with COVID-19, enrolled during active disease. The CDR3 DNA reads TGCGCCAGCAGCTCTCCGGGCGGGCCCTCTGAAGCTTTCTTT. Protein product: CASSSPGGPSEAFF.